This T cell receptor beta chain is from a study of human T cells and chemical hapten exposure. Study overall: Per-sample variation in TCR yield stemmed mainly from small pooled library volume differences.

CDR1 and CDR2 from the germline V gene are SGHAT and FQNNGV. Trimming cost V 5 bases and J 1 base; bases outside gene matches: 6. The length of the CDR3 is 16 residues. This clonotype was recorded at least ten times. In the original analysis: From roughly 23,000 to 640,000 TCRs were found per sample, with a median of 95,638. TCRdb passed the RACE reads through MiXCR, listing each CDR3 protein once. It is TCRdb's table, rather than the study itself, that gives the V and J calls and clone size. The data contain tens of thousands of distinct CDR3 sequences, 10% of them singletons. The time point was: pre-sensitization, week 0. Treatment in this sample: therapeutic diphenylcyclopropenone sensitization with weekly scalp DPC. From whole blood left unfractionated, total RNA was extracted.

This sequence was found in a man aged 50 to 59 with alopecia areata. Some clones in this sample may be carry-over from other donors' samples. The specimen comprised whole blood, sampled in connection with sensitization to the hapten diphenylcyclopropenone (DPC). This sequence joins TRBV11-2 and TRBJ2-2; 8 positions match TRBD2. The CDR3 protein is CASSPQSGGNTGELFF. The CDR3 nucleotides are TGTGCCAGCAGCCCTCAAAGCGGGGGGAACACCGGGGAGCTGTTTTTT. The variable domain in full, completed from reference TRBV11-2 and TRBJ2-2, reads EAGVAQSPRYKIIEKRQSVAFWCNPISGHATLYWYQQILGQGPKLLIQFQNNGVVDDSQLPKDRFSAERLKGVDSTLKIQPAKLEDSAVYLCASSPQSGGNTGELFFGEGSRLTVL.